These 25 T cell receptor beta chains originate from one sample sequenced in a study of OX40 agonist ivuxolimab in advanced cancers. The assay was immunoSEQ multiplex PCR, and TCRdb's table has in-frame clones only and misses some. Among about 64,000 clones, around 84% were seen once, and the ten largest hold more than 2%. Sequencing was performed on CD4+ or CD8+ T cells sorted from blood, taken in a trial of the OX40 agonist ivuxolimab. Receptor source: an adult with an advanced solid tumor such as melanoma, head and neck, liver or kidney cancer.

The rearrangement uses TRBV6-1 and TRBJ2-7; D is unclear. The CDR3 runs 10 residues. CDR1 MNHNS and CDR2 SASEGT come from the germline V gene. V was cut by 7 bases and J by 3 bases, with 4 bases left in between. CDR3 sequence: CASNNYEQYF. Here the CDR3 DNA reads TGTGCCAGCAACAACTACGAGCAGTACTTC.

The gene calls are TRBV30 and TRBJ2-5; unclear D gene. Germline V gene lookup returns CDR1 GTSNPN and CDR2 SVGIG (reference sequence). Trimming shortened V by 2 bases and J by 2 bases, and 15 bases separated the two germline ends. The CDR3 consists of 15 residues. CDR3 in amino acids: CAWSIAASVQETQYF. The CDR3 region has the DNA TGTGCCTGGAGTATTGCGGCCAGCGTGCAAGAGACCCAGTACTTC.

This sequence joins TRBV7-9 and TRBJ1-2, with D maybe TRBD1 (6 bases). This CDR3 comprises 14 residues. Germline V gene lookup returns CDR1 SEHNR and CDR2 FQNEAQ (reference sequence). V gave up 4 bases and J gave up 8 bases, with 17 bases separating them. CDR3 loop: CASSYPGGLGGYTF. The CDR3, as DNA: TGTGCCAGCAGCTATCCCGGGGGCCTCGGCGGCTACACCTTC.

In DNA form, the CDR3 reads TGCGCCAGCAGCCAACTCGGGGGGGGACTTACGAGGACTCCCTCAAAGCAGTACTTC. Translated: CASSQLGGGLTRTPSKQYF. This chain connects TRBV4-3 to TRBJ2-7, with TRBD2 identical over 8 bases. Germline values: CDR1 LGHNA, CDR2 YSLEER. J lost 8 bases, V lost 2 bases, and 23 bases had no gene match. This CDR3 contains 19 residues.

This chain uses TRBV5-6 with TRBJ2-1; D not certain. CDR3 size: 13 residues. The germline CDR1 and CDR2 sequences are SGHDT and YYEEEE. Trimming stripped 6 bases from V and 0 bases from J, with 7 bases between. The CDR3 coding sequence is TGTGCCAGCACTAGTAGCTCCTACAATGAGCAGTTCTTC. Amino acids: CASTSSSYNEQFF.

This clone appeared a few times. The chain uses TRBV4-3 and TRBJ1-1, with 7 bases lining up with TRBD1. Looked up from germline, CDR1 is LGHNA and CDR2 is YSLEER. J gave up 4 bases and V 4 bases, and 6 bases lay outside the gene matches. The CDR3 totals 14 residues. CDR3 nucleotide sequence: TGCGCCAGCAGCCGAGGGACAGTAGCCACTGAAGCTTTCTTT. This codes for CASSRGTVATEAFF.

The rearrangement joins TRBV27 to TRBJ2-7; TRBD1 or TRBD2 may be the D gene (5 bases each). The CDR3 contains 14 residues. Germline V gives CDR1 MNHEY, CDR2 SMNVEV (reference sequence). Between the trimmed V and J ends, which lost 5 bases and 4 bases, there was a span of 15 bases. The CDR3, as DNA: TGTGCCAGCAGTAGGACGGCCGGGACGTACGAGCAGTACTTC. Residues: CASSRTAGTYEQYF.

V usage is TRBV7-2 and J usage is TRBJ1-6; 7 bases agree with TRBD1. Germline assignment: CDR1 SGHTA and CDR2 FQGNSA. This CDR3 region has 15 residues. Trimming cost V 5 bases and J 8 bases; bases outside gene matches: 9. CDR3 DNA sequence: TGTGCCAGCAGCGTACTATCCAGGGGGGATTCACCCCTCCACTTT. Protein product: CASSVLSRGDSPLHF. Filled out from reference TRBV7-2 and TRBJ1-6, the complete variable domain reads GAGVSQSPSNKVTEKGKDVELRCDPISGHTALYWYRQSLGQGLEFLIYFQGNSAPDKSGLPSDRFSAERTGGSVSTLTIQRTQQEDSAVYLCASSVLSRGDSPLHFGNGTRLTVT.

The chain combines TRBV2 with TRBJ2-1; 10 bases line up with TRBD2. Trimming at V came to 6 bases and at J to 5 bases, leaving 7 bases not matched to a gene. The CDR3 consists of 15 residues. CDR1 and CDR2 (germline): SNHLY, FYNNEI. CDR3 in amino acids: CASRSPAGGDNEQFF. CDR3 bases: TGTGCCAGCAGGAGCCCAGCGGGAGGGGACAATGAGCAGTTCTTC.

The chain employs TRBV6-5 and TRBJ1-2; 7 nucleotides line up with TRBD1. The trim removed 6 bases at V and 3 bases at J, leaving 4 bases unmatched. The V gene's germline CDR1 is MNHEY and CDR2 SVGAGI. The CDR3 spans 13 residues. In nucleotides, the CDR3 is TGTGCCAGCAGGAGGACAGGAGACTATGGCTACACCTTC. Translating gives CASRRTGDYGYTF.

The V call is TRBV11-2, the J call TRBJ2-5; the match to TRBD2 covers 16 bases. The V gene end was trimmed by 0 bases and the J gene end by 5 bases; junction bases not matched to a gene: 12. The CDR3 has 20 residues. The germline V gene has CDR1 SGHAT and CDR2 FQNNGV. CDR3 DNA: TGTGCCAGCAGCTTAGATTGGGGACTAGCGGGGGGGCACTCATTGGAGACCCAGTACTTC. It translates to CASSLDWGLAGGHSLETQYF.

The J gene is TRBJ2-3, the V gene TRBV19; possible D gene TRBD2, 6 bases. V gave up 1 base and J gave up 3 bases, with 11 bases separating them. CDR3 length: 15 residues. The germline V gene has CDR1 LNHDA and CDR2 SQIVND (reference sequence). CDR3 in DNA: TGTGCCAGTAGTATAGGCGGGGTTTCTACAGATACGCAGTATTTT. It specifies CASSIGGVSTDTQYF. Variable domain in full (rest from reference TRBV19 and TRBJ2-3): DGGITQSPKYLFRKEGQNVTLSCEQNLNHDAMYWYRQDPGQGLRLIYYSQIVNDFQKGDIAEGYSVSREKKESFPLTVTSAQKNPTAFYLCASSIGGVSTDTQYFGPGTRLTVL.

The chain employs TRBV5-1 and TRBJ1-1; unclear D gene. Trimming took 4 bases from V and 1 from J, leaving 11 bases between them. CDR3 length: 14 amino acids. Germline loops: CDR1 SGHRS, CDR2 YFSETQ. CDR3 sequence (DNA): TGCGCCAGCAGCCGGACGGTCGAGAACACTGAAGCTTTCTTT. Its translation is CASSRTVENTEAFF.

V gene TRBV6-1 combines with J gene TRBJ1-2; 9 positions match TRBD1. V gave up 5 bases and J gave up 6 bases; unmatched junction bases: 4. Germline lookup yields CDR1 MNHNS and CDR2 SASEGT. The CDR3 totals 13 residues. The CDR3, as DNA: TGTGCCAGCAGTAGGACAGGGGTGGATGGCTACACCTTC. As protein: CASSRTGVDGYTF.

This clone is medium-sized in the sample. The V call is TRBV4-1, the J call TRBJ1-4; no reliable D call. CDR1 is MGHRA and CDR2 is YSYEKL in the germline V gene. CDR3 length: 16 amino acids. Trimming took 0 bases from V and 7 from J, leaving 15 bases between them. CDR3 protein: CASSQESVQVVEKLFF. Written as DNA, the CDR3 is TGCGCCAGCAGCCAAGAATCGGTCCAGGTCGTTGAAAAACTGTTTTTT.

Concerning this clone: The sample carries other DNA sequences with the same CDR3. V gene TRBV7-3 combines with J gene TRBJ2-5; the D gene could be TRBD1 or TRBD2 (5 bases each). The length of the CDR3 is 13 residues. Trimming stripped 5 bases from V and 4 bases from J, with 11 bases between. In germline, CDR1 is SGHTA, CDR2 FQGTGA. CDR3 DNA: TGTGCCAGCAGCCCGATGAGGGGAGAGACCCAGTACTTC. It codes for CASSPMRGETQYF.

The chain joins TRBV5-1 to TRBJ2-1; TRBD2 might be the D (6 bases). The CDR3 length is 15 residues. Between the trimmed V and J ends, which lost 4 bases and 4 bases, there was a span of 15 bases. Germline V gene lookup returns CDR1 SGHRS and CDR2 YFSETQ. Here the CDR3 DNA reads TGCGCCAGCAGCCCCGGGAGCGGAAAGTACAATGAGCAGTTCTTC. This translates into CASSPGSGKYNEQFF.

The genes are TRBV28 and TRBJ2-3; 9 nucleotides match TRBD2. The V gene's germline CDR1 is MDHEN and CDR2 SYDVKM. Trimming removed 2 bases from V and 7 bases from J; junction bases left unmatched: 13. The CDR3 consists of 17 residues. CDR3 sequence: CASSLSGAGGRSNTQYF. As DNA, the CDR3 is TGTGCCAGCAGTTTAAGTGGCGCGGGAGGGCGTTCGAATACGCAGTATTTT.

This clone occurred once. The chain links TRBV11-3 to TRBJ1-1; no clear D gene. Germline CDR1 reads SGHNT; CDR2 reads YENEEA. Trimming cost V 1 base and J 4 bases, with 13 bases left between them. The CDR3 is 15 amino acids. CDR3 in DNA: TGTGCCAGCAGCTTAGTTTTGGTGGCGAGCACTGAAGCTTTCTTT. Protein: CASSLVLVASTEAFF.

This clone appeared once. The V gene is TRBV19, the J gene TRBJ1-3; no definite D call. The germline gives CDR1 LNHDA, CDR2 SQIVND (reference sequence). There are 13 residues in the CDR3. Trimming took off 6 bases at V and 2 bases at J, with 8 bases between the two ends. CDR3 residues: CASSSSTGNTIYF. The CDR3 DNA reads as TGTGCCAGTAGCTCATCAACTGGAAACACCATATATTTT.

J is TRBJ1-5 and V is TRBV19, with 8 bases lining up with TRBD1. Germline values: CDR1 LNHDA, CDR2 SQIVND (reference sequence). V trimming: 3 bases; J trimming: 3 bases; junction bases outside the gene matches: 13. This CDR3 is 18 amino acids long. The CDR3 coding sequence is TGTGCCAGTAGTATCAGACGGACAGGGACTAATTTCAATCAGCCCCAGCATTTT. Translating it yields CASSIRRTGTNFNQPQHF.

V gene TRBV7-2 combines with J gene TRBJ1-2, with 8 nucleotides matching TRBD1. This CDR3 is 14 amino acids long. Per germline, CDR1 SGHTA and CDR2 FQGNSA. The ends lost 5 bases at V and 4 bases at J; junction bases unmatched: 6. In DNA form, the CDR3 reads TGTGCCAGCAGCCAGGGGCAGGGGGCCTATGGCTACACCTTC. It codes for CASSQGQGAYGYTF.

This chain uses TRBV19 with TRBJ1-5; 7 bases align to TRBD1. Germline CDR1 reads LNHDA; CDR2 reads SQIVND (reference sequence). V lost 7 bases and J lost 4; bases outside the gene matches: 7. This CDR3 region has 14 residues. In nucleotides, the CDR3 is TGTGCCAGTACTCGGACAGGCGATAATCAGCCCCAGCATTTT. Translation gives CASTRTGDNQPQHF. Full variable domain (remainder filled in from reference TRBV19 and TRBJ1-5): DGGITQSPKYLFRKEGQNVTLSCEQNLNHDAMYWYRQDPGQGLRLIYYSQIVNDFQKGDIAEGYSVSREKKESFPLTVTSAQKNPTAFYLCASTRTGDNQPQHFGDGTRLSIL.

V is TRBV10-3 and J is TRBJ2-7; 10 bases agree with TRBD2. CDR3 length: 16 amino acids. The germline V gene encodes CDR1 ENHRY and CDR2 SYGVKD. V was clipped by 8 bases and J by 7 bases; unmatched bases: 17. CDR3 in amino acids: CAIGAAGLAGVGEQYF. The CDR3 DNA reads as TGTGCCATCGGAGCGGCAGGGCTAGCGGGAGTTGGTGAGCAGTACTTC.

The rearrangement joins TRBV5-6 to TRBJ1-1; D is unclear. CDR1 and CDR2 from the germline V gene are SGHDT and YYEEEE. The ends were cut back, 0 bases at V and 1 base at J, with 13 bases in the middle. This CDR3 comprises 16 residues. The CDR3 bases are TGTGCCAGCAGCTTGGGCCCCGACCGGCGGAACACTGAAGCTTTCTTT. Residues: CASSLGPDRRNTEAFF.